Detailed here is one TCR beta chain. Its antigen is currently unknown. The protocol was immunoSEQ multiplex PCR, while the TCRdb copy is restricted to in-frame clones and leaves out a portion. The data contain over 10,000 clones, 75% to 80% of them singletons. This entry belongs to a study of tumor-infiltrating lymphocytes in localized non-small cell lung cancer. Overall study context: Some samples were collected after neoadjuvant chemotherapy; smokers, never-smokers and several histologies were included. The study's findings and limits: Different pieces of the same tissue went to different assays, confounding technical variation with intratumor heterogeneity.

The CDR3 has 14 amino acids. CDR1 and CDR2 (germline): KGHSH, LQKENI. V dropped 2 bases and J dropped 4 bases, with 9 bases sitting between them. This clonotype originated in a human donor with non-small cell lung cancer. Sequencing was carried out using uninvolved lung tissue not adjacent to the tumor. The V call is TRBV18, the J call TRBJ1-5; D may be TRBD1 (5 bases). The CDR3 sequence: CASSPLGGNQPQHF. CDR3 bases: TGTGCCAGCTCACCATTGGGGGGGAATCAGCCCCAGCATTTT.